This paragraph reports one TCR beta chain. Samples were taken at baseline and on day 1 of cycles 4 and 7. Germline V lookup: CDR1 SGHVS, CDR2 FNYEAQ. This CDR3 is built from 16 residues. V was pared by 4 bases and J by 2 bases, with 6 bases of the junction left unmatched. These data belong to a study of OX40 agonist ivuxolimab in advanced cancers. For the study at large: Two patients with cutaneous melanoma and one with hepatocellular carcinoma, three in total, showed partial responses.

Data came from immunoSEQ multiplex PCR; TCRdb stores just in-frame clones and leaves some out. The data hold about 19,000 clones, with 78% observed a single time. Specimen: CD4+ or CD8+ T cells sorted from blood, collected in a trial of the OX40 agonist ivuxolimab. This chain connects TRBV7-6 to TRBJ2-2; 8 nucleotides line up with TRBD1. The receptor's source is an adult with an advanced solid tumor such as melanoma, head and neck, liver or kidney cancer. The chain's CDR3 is CASSSPTGANTGELFF. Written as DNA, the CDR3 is TGTGCCAGCAGCTCTCCGACAGGGGCAAACACCGGGGAGCTGTTTTTT.